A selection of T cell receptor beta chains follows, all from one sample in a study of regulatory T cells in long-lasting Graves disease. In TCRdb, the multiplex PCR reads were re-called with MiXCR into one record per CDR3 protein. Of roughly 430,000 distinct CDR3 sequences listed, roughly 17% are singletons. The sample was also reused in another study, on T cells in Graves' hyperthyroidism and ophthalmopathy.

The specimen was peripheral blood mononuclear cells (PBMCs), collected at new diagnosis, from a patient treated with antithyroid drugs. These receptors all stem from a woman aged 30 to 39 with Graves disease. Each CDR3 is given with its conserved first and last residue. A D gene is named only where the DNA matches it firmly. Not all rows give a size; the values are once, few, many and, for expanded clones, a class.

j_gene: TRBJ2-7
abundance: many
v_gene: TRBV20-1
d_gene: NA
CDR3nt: TGCAGTGCTAAATATAACAGGTTCCCCTACGAGCAGTACTTC
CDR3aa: CSAKYNRFPYEQYF

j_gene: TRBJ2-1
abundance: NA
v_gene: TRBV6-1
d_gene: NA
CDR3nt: TGTGCCAGCAGCCTGGGGAGGCGTAACCTACAGTTCTTC
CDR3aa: CASSLGRRNLQFF

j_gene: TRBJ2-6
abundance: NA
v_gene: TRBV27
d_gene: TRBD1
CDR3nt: TGTGCCAGCAGTACTAACAGGGGTGGGGCCAACGTCCTGACTTTC
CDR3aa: CASSTNRGGANVLTF

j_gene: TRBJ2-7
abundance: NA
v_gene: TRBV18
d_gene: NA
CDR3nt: TGTGCCAGCTCAACAGACTCGGGAGACGACGAGCAGTACTTC
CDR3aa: CASSTDSGDDEQYF

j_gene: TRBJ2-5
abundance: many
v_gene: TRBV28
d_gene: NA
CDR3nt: TGTGCCAGCAGTCCACAGGCCCAAGAGACCCAGTACTTC
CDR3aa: CASSPQAQETQYF

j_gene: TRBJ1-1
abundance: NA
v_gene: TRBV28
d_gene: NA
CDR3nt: TGTGCCAGCATCTCAGGGATCACTGAAGCTTTCTTT
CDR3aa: CASISGITEAFF

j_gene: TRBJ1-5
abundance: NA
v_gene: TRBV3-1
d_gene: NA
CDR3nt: TGTGCCAGCAGCCAAGAAGGGGGGGCGGTCACAGATACGCAGCATTTT
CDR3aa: CASSQEGGAVTDTQHF

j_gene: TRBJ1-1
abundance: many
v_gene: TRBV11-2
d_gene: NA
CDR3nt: TGTGCCAGCAGCTTAGATAGCCGGACTTCCCTGGCTTTCTTT
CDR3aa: CASSLDSRTSLAFF

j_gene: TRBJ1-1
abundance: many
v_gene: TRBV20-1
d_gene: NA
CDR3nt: TGCAGTGCTAGCCCTACACCGAACACTGAAGCTTTCTTT
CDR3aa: CSASPTPNTEAFF

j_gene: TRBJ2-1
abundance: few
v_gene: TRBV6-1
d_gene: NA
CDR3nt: TGTGCCAGCATCGCGGGTCGCTCCTACAATGAGCAGTTCTTC
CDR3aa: CASIAGRSYNEQFF

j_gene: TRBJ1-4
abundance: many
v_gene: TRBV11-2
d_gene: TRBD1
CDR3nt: TGTGCCAGCAGCCCCCCCGGGACAGGGGGTGAAAAACTGTTTTTT
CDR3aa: CASSPPGTGGEKLFF

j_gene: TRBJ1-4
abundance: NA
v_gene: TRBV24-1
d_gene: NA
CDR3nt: TGTGCCACCGCTATCTCGGAAAAACTGTTTTTT
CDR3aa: CATAISEKLFF

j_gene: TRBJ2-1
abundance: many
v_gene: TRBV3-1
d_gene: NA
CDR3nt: TGTGCCAGCAGCCAAGATAGGGTCAATGAGCAGTTCTTC
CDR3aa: CASSQDRVNEQFF

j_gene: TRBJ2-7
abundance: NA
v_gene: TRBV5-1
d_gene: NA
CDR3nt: TGCGCCAGCAGCACGACCCCATACGAGCAGTACTTC
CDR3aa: CASSTTPYEQYF

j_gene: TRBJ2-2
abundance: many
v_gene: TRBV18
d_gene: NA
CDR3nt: TGTGCCAGCTCACCAGCTACAGGGAATACCGGGGAGCTGTTTTTT
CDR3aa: CASSPATGNTGELFF

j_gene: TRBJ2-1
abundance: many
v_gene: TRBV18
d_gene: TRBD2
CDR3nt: TGTGCCAGCTCACCTGGATCGCGGGGGGCTGGGGATGAGCAGTTCTTC
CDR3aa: CASSPGSRGAGDEQFF

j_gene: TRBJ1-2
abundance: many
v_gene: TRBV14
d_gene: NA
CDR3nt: TGTGCCAGCAGCTCGGACGGAAACTATGGCTACACCTTC
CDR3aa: CASSSDGNYGYTF

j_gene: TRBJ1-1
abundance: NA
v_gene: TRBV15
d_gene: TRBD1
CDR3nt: TGTGCCAGCAACGGTGAGGGGGCGGCGGACACTGAAGCTTTCTTT
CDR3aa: CASNGEGAADTEAFF

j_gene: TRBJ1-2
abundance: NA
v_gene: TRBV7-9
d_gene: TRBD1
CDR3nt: TGTGCCAGCAGCTCAGGGGGACAGCCGGCCCATGGCTACACCTTC
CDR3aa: CASSSGGQPAHGYTF

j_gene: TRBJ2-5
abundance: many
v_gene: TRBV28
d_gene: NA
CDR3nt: TGTGCCAGCAGTTCACAACAAGAGACCCAGTACTTC
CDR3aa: CASSSQQETQYF